Below are 5 T cell receptor beta chains sequenced from a single sample in a study of shared clonotypes between healthy human individuals. This table comes from immunoSEQ multiplex PCR, and its TCRdb copy is limited to in-frame clones, with some not included. This sample has a few hundred thousand clones, with about 69% found just once. Sequencing used memory CD4+ T cells sorted from blood. Subset described: CD45RA-negative fraction. The source of these receptors is a man aged 30 to 45 in good health.

This rearrangement joins TRBV27 to TRBJ2-2; D gene unclear. CDR3 length: 15 residues. Germline V gives CDR1 MNHEY, CDR2 SMNVEV (reference sequence). The V end was cut by 0 bases, the J end by 4 bases, with 9 bases between. The chain's CDR3 is CASSLSYSVTGELFF. The CDR3 nucleotides are TGTGCCAGCAGTTTATCGTACTCGGTCACCGGGGAGCTGTTTTTT.

This clone turned up a few times. The rearrangement links TRBV7-3 to TRBJ1-3; TRBD1 matches 10 bases. Trimming cost V 5 bases and J 2 bases; bases outside gene matches: 3. The CDR3 is 15 amino acids. CDR1 is SGHTA, CDR2 FQGTGA, per germline. DNA of the CDR3: TGTGCCAGCAGCGCCGGGACAGGGGCTGGAAACACCATATATTTT. It encodes CASSAGTGAGNTIYF.

The V gene is TRBV9, the J gene TRBJ1-4; D not resolved. The CDR3 has 13 residues. The V end was cut by 2 bases, the J end by 6 bases, with 8 bases between. The V gene's germline CDR1 is SGDLS and CDR2 YYNGEE. The CDR3 here is CASSVRVYEKLFF. The CDR3, as DNA: TGTGCCAGCAGCGTGAGGGTGTATGAAAAACTGTTTTTT.

J is TRBJ2-1 and V is TRBV7-3; TRBD2 aligns across 10 bases. CDR3 length: 15 amino acids. Germline lookup yields CDR1 SGHTA and CDR2 FQGTGA. V gave up 2 bases and J gave up 8 bases; unmatched junction bases: 6. The CDR3 sequence: CASSLGAGGWDEQFF. DNA for the CDR3: TGTGCCAGCAGCTTAGGAGCGGGAGGGTGGGATGAGCAGTTCTTC.

This clone was detected a few times. The V call is TRBV6-1, the J call TRBJ2-3; D is ambiguous. Trimming stripped 6 bases from V and 0 bases from J, with 4 bases between. Looked up from germline, CDR1 is MNHNS and CDR2 is SASEGT. The CDR3 is 12 residues long. CDR3 sequence: CASSASTDTQYF. The CDR3 DNA follows: TGTGCCAGCAGCGCCAGCACAGATACGCAGTATTTT.